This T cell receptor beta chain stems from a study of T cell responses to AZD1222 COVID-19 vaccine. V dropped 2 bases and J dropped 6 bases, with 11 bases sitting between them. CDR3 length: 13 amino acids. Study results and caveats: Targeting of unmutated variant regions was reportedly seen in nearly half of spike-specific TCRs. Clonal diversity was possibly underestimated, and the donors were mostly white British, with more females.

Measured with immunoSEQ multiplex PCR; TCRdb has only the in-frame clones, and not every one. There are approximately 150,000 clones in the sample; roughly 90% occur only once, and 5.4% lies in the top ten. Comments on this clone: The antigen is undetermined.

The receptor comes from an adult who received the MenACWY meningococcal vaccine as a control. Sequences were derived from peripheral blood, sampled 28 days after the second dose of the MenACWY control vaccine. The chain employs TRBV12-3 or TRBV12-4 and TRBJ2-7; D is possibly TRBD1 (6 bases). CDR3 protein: CASSLTTGFEQYF. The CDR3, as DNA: TGTGCCAGCAGTTTAACCACAGGGTTCGAGCAGTACTTC.